This section outlines one T cell receptor beta chain sequence together with its context. Its recognized antigen is unknown. No much larger clonotype is one base removed from it; base qualities were not supplied. The same CDR3 also results from other DNA sequences found in this sample. This entry belongs to a study of lymphopenia after photon versus proton radiotherapy (dated by TCRdb to the late 2010s). About the study as a whole: Photon and proton radiation therapy were compared by the study for their immunological effects in patients with gastrointestinal tumors who developed high-grade lymphopenia. The study aimed to characterize how the two radiation modalities differ in their impact on the immune system. The 20 or so patients in the cohort had gastrointestinal tumors, were treated with either photon or proton therapy, and subsequently developed lymphopenia.

Study-wide conclusions, independent of this receptor: Proton-treated patients stayed relatively stable during treatment, while photon-treated patients lost naive T cells and TCR diversity and gained effector/memory populations. After the lymphocyte count nadir, repertoires from photon-treated patients showed oligoclonal expansion, particularly of CD8+ Temra cells, and this expansion drove the decline in diversity. Among patients across the cohort who died, overall survival time showed an inverse correlation with a larger post-nadir drop in TCR diversity. The survival association was assessed only in patients who died, and the authors presented better survival with proton therapy as a possibility rather than a demonstrated result.

The library was produced with the immunoSEQ multiplex PCR assay. T cell repertoires were profiled with deep sequencing of rearranged TCR beta loci together with multiparametric flow cytometry. Not all clones reach the TCRdb copy of this immuneACCESS table, which keeps in-frame sequences only. Checked studies attribute under half of the gap to unresolved V genes and leave the rest unexplained. The sample table records 67,000 or so clones; 87% of these occur just once. The ten largest clones capture 11% of the sample. Based on the germline V gene (reference sequence), the CDR1 and CDR2 sequences are MNHNY and SVGAGI. The CDR3, cysteine through phenylalanine, is 11 amino acids long. The only DNA kept is the CDR3, 33 bases in frame from the first base. Trimming at the junction amounts to 4 bases on V and 4 bases on J, and the germline ends lie 2 bases apart.

The TCR was taken from a man aged 80 or over with esophageal cancer. The V and J segments used are TRBV6-6 and TRBJ2-1; the D gene assignment is ambiguous. Sequences were derived from peripheral blood, sampled from a patient treated with proton-based radiotherapy. At the DNA level, the sequence is TGTGCCAGCAGTTTTTACAATGAGCAGTTCTTC. It translates to CASSFYNEQFF.